A selection of T cell receptor beta chains follows, all from one sample in a study of OX40 agonist ivuxolimab in advanced cancers. Using immunoSEQ multiplex PCR, the repertoire was profiled, and TCRdb retains in-frame clones only, with some absent. The profile shows over 25,000 clones, roughly four fifths of them singletons. The sequenced sample was CD4+ or CD8+ T cells sorted from blood, obtained in a trial of the OX40 agonist ivuxolimab. The receptor set was obtained from an adult with an advanced solid tumor such as melanoma, head and neck, liver or kidney cancer. CDR3s include the opening cysteine and the closing phenylalanine or tryptophan. A D gene is named only where the DNA matches it firmly. Size is omitted from some rows. Given values are once, few, many or a class for expanded clones.

V: TRBV5-6; J: TRBJ2-1; size: .; D: .; CDR3: CASSLGPGQNEQFF; DNA: TGTGCCAGCAGCTTGGGTCCGGGGCAAAATGAGCAGTTCTTC
V: TRBV28; J: TRBJ2-1; size: .; D: .; CDR3: CASSLWESSYNEQFF; DNA: TGTGCCAGCAGTTTATGGGAGAGCTCCTACAATGAGCAGTTCTTC
V: TRBV7-2; J: TRBJ2-2; size: .; D: .; CDR3: CASSLGHPASLDTGELFF; DNA: TGTGCCAGCAGCTTAGGGCACCCAGCCAGTTTGGACACCGGGGAGCTGTTTTTT
V: TRBV9; J: TRBJ1-1; size: once; D: TRBD1; CDR3: CASSAGQVNTAEAFF; DNA: TGTGCCAGCAGCGCTGGACAGGTAAACACTGCTGAAGCTTTCTTT
V: TRBV27; J: TRBJ1-5; size: .; D: .; CDR3: CASSRGGGTPQHF; DNA: TGTGCCAGCAGTCGAGGAGGAGGGACGCCCCAGCATTTT
V: TRBV10-3; J: TRBJ1-1; size: .; D: TRBD1; CDR3: CAIRGLGGETEAFF; DNA: TGTGCCATCAGGGGGCTAGGGGGCGAAACTGAAGCTTTCTTT
V: TRBV7-9; J: TRBJ1-4; size: .; D: .; CDR3: CASSLGRTVEKLFF; DNA: TGTGCCAGCAGCTTAGGCCGGACGGTTGAAAAACTGTTTTTT
V: TRBV28; J: TRBJ2-1; size: .; D: TRBD2; CDR3: CASSLNLRESSYNEQFF; DNA: TGTGCCAGCAGTTTAAATTTGCGGGAGAGCTCCTACAATGAGCAGTTCTTC
V: TRBV30; J: TRBJ1-1; size: .; D: .; CDR3: CAWSMGGENTEAFF; DNA: TGTGCCTGGAGTATGGGGGGCGAGAACACTGAAGCTTTCTTT
V: TRBV5-1; J: TRBJ2-5; size: .; D: .; CDR3: CASSLRTPYQETQYF; DNA: TGCGCCAGCAGCTTGCGGACACCGTACCAAGAGACCCAGTACTTC
V: TRBV30; J: TRBJ2-1; size: .; D: .; CDR3: CAWSPGLYNEQFF; DNA: TGTGCCTGGAGTCCGGGCCTCTACAATGAGCAGTTCTTC
V: TRBV9; J: TRBJ2-3; size: .; D: .; CDR3: CASSVNWGTTDTQYF; DNA: TGTGCCAGCAGCGTAAATTGGGGGACCACAGATACGCAGTATTTT
V: TRBV6-4; J: TRBJ2-7; size: once; D: TRBD1; CDR3: CASKPERTGAYEQYF; DNA: TGTGCCAGCAAACCGGAACGGACAGGGGCCTACGAGCAGTACTTC
V: TRBV13; J: TRBJ1-4; size: medium-sized; D: TRBD1; CDR3: CASSSTGTGLANEKLFF; DNA: TGTGCCAGCAGCTCCACCGGGACAGGGTTAGCTAATGAAAAACTGTTTTTT
V: TRBV7-9; J: TRBJ2-5; size: once; D: TRBD1; CDR3: CASSYRQGPLETQYF; DNA: TGTGCCAGCAGCTACCGACAGGGCCCCTTAGAGACCCAGTACTTC
V: TRBV6-5; J: TRBJ1-5; size: .; D: TRBD1; CDR3: CASSWTGGVQPQHF; DNA: TGTGCCAGCAGTTGGACAGGGGGTGTTCAGCCCCAGCATTTT
V: TRBV19; J: TRBJ2-7; size: .; D: .; CDR3: CASRSLDSSYEQYF; DNA: TGTGCCAGTAGAAGCCTCGACAGCTCCTACGAGCAGTACTTC
V: TRBV19; J: TRBJ2-1; size: .; D: TRBD2; CDR3: CASSWASGVNEQFF; DNA: TGTGCCAGTAGTTGGGCTAGCGGGGTCAATGAGCAGTTCTTC
V: TRBV5-4; J: TRBJ2-5; size: .; D: TRBD2; CDR3: CASSLGVSGSEETQYF; DNA: TGTGCCAGCAGCTTGGGGGTTAGCGGGAGTGAGGAGACCCAGTACTTC
V: TRBV28; J: TRBJ1-5; size: .; D: .; CDR3: CASRDGSQPQHF; DNA: TGTGCCAGCAGAGACGGGAGTCAGCCCCAGCATTTT
V: TRBV5-4; J: TRBJ2-1; size: .; D: .; CDR3: CASSLGSSYNEQFF; DNA: TGTGCCAGCAGCTTGGGGTCTTCCTACAATGAGCAGTTCTTC
V: TRBV27; J: TRBJ2-5; size: .; D: TRBD2; CDR3: CASSLRTSVQETQYF; DNA: TGTGCCAGCAGTTTAAGGACTAGCGTTCAAGAGACCCAGTACTTC
V: TRBV27; J: TRBJ2-7; size: .; D: TRBD2; CDR3: CASSFFSGTYEQYF; DNA: TGTGCCAGCAGTTTTTTTAGCGGGACCTACGAGCAGTACTTC
V: TRBV6-7; J: TRBJ2-7; size: .; D: TRBD2; CDR3: CASSYGGEFDEQYF; DNA: TGTGCCAGCAGTTACGGGGGGGAGTTCGACGAGCAGTACTTC
V: TRBV9; J: TRBJ2-2; size: .; D: TRBD1; CDR3: CASSVTGGVGTGELFF; DNA: TGTGCCAGCAGCGTAACAGGGGGCGTTGGCACCGGGGAGCTGTTTTTT
V: TRBV10-2; J: TRBJ2-7; size: .; D: .; CDR3: CASSGDKPYEQYF; DNA: TGCGCCAGCAGTGGGGACAAACCCTACGAGCAGTACTTC
V: TRBV15; J: TRBJ1-4; size: .; D: .; CDR3: CATSRGVGAFNEKLFF; DNA: TGTGCCACCAGCAGGGGGGTTGGGGCGTTTAATGAAAAACTGTTTTTT
V: TRBV7-9; J: TRBJ2-7; size: .; D: TRBD2; CDR3: CASSLRLAGEYEQYF; DNA: TGTGCCAGCAGCTTAAGACTAGCGGGAGAATACGAGCAGTACTTC
V: TRBV28; J: TRBJ2-1; size: .; D: TRBD1; CDR3: CASRKLRDSFDEQFF; DNA: TGTGCCAGCCGCAAACTCCGGGACAGCTTCGATGAGCAGTTCTTC
V: TRBV4-1; J: TRBJ2-7; size: .; D: TRBD2; CDR3: CASSDSGRAAEQYF; DNA: TGCGCCAGCAGCGATAGCGGGAGGGCCGCCGAGCAGTACTTC
V: TRBV7-9; J: TRBJ1-4; size: few; D: .; CDR3: CASSPPLGYEKLFF; DNA: TGTGCCAGCAGCCCTCCTCTGGGTTATGAAAAACTGTTTTTT
V: TRBV12-5; J: TRBJ1-5; size: .; D: TRBD1; CDR3: CASGFDTGGYQPQHF; DNA: TGTGCTAGTGGTTTTGATACAGGGGGCTATCAGCCCCAGCATTTT
V: TRBV7-9; J: TRBJ2-7; size: few; D: .; CDR3: CASSFLGYEQYF; DNA: TGTGCCAGCAGTTTTTTAGGCTACGAGCAGTACTTC
V: TRBV29-1; J: TRBJ2-1; size: .; D: TRBD2; CDR3: CSLGLAGIDEQFF; DNA: TGCAGCCTGGGACTAGCGGGAATAGATGAGCAGTTCTTC
V: TRBV7-3; J: TRBJ1-2; size: .; D: .; CDR3: CASSPTPWEPGYGYTF; DNA: TGTGCCAGCAGCCCGACTCCATGGGAACCGGGCTATGGCTACACCTTC
V: TRBV5-4; J: TRBJ2-3; size: .; D: .; CDR3: CASSSGTDTQYF; DNA: TGTGCCAGCAGCTCCGGCACAGATACGCAGTATTTT
V: TRBV28; J: TRBJ2-7; size: .; D: .; CDR3: CASSPPDRSSYEQYF; DNA: TGTGCCAGCAGTCCGCCCGACAGGTCCTCCTACGAGCAGTACTTC
V: TRBV21-1; J: TRBJ1-4; size: .; D: .; CDR3: CASSKRVPGQGPNEKLFF; DNA: TGTGCCAGCAGCAAAAGAGTCCCGGGACAGGGGCCTAATGAAAAACTGTTTTTT
V: TRBV9; J: TRBJ2-7; size: once; D: TRBD1; CDR3: CASSAQEGAGGAYEQYF; DNA: TGTGCCAGCAGCGCGCAAGAGGGGGCCGGTGGGGCGTACGAGCAGTACTTC
V: TRBV9; J: TRBJ2-7; size: .; D: TRBD1; CDR3: CASTPGTGSYEQYF; DNA: TGTGCCAGCACTCCCGGGACAGGGTCGTACGAGCAGTACTTC
V: TRBV10-3; J: TRBJ2-3; size: .; D: TRBD2; CDR3: CAISEEGSGGARDTQYF; DNA: TGTGCCATCAGTGAGGAGGGTAGCGGGGGGGCTAGAGATACGCAGTATTTT
V: TRBV7-9; J: TRBJ2-7; size: .; D: .; CDR3: CASSFDQNYEQYF; DNA: TGTGCCAGCAGCTTCGACCAAAACTACGAGCAGTACTTC
V: TRBV9; J: TRBJ2-7; size: .; D: TRBD2; CDR3: CASSKSGIAYEQYF; DNA: TGTGCCAGCAGCAAAAGCGGGATAGCCTACGAGCAGTACTTC
V: TRBV11-3; J: TRBJ2-7; size: .; D: TRBD2; CDR3: CASSFSALGLAGVEQYF; DNA: TGTGCCAGCAGCTTTTCCGCTTTGGGACTAGCGGGAGTCGAGCAGTACTTC
V: TRBV19; J: TRBJ2-2; size: .; D: TRBD2; CDR3: CASSAVAGGMNTGELFF; DNA: TGTGCCAGTAGTGCCGTAGCGGGAGGGATGAACACCGGGGAGCTGTTTTTT
V: TRBV9; J: TRBJ1-3; size: few; D: .; CDR3: CASSVDPGTGNTIYF; DNA: TGTGCCAGCAGCGTAGACCCGGGGACTGGAAACACCATATATTTT